This T cell receptor (beta chain) comes out of a study of T cells in localized non-small cell lung cancer. Overall study findings and caveats: Heterogeneity remains possible because sequencing was limited to only one tumor region.

Libraries were prepared by immunoSEQ multiplex PCR; TCRdb keeps only in-frame clonotypes and omits some of them. The table has 48,000 or so clones, roughly 80% seen once. V was clipped by 2 bases and J by 0 bases, with 8 bases between them. Germline V gives CDR1 GTSNPN, CDR2 SVGIG (reference sequence). The CDR3 covers 14 residues. A note on this clone: The antigen is not known.

The sequenced sample was peripheral blood, obtained before any cancer treatment. V gene TRBV30 combines with J gene TRBJ1-3, with unresolved D. This receptor was obtained from a man between 40 and 75 years old with stage I squamous cell lung carcinoma. CDR3 DNA sequence: TGTGCCTGGAGTATCTGGGACTCTGGAAACACCATATATTTT. It specifies CAWSIWDSGNTIYF.